This TCR beta chain is from a study of blood T cell repertoires in COVID-19. Across the whole study: Nucleic acid was either cDNA or gDNA, and it came from T cells, B-cell-depleted T cells, or PBMCs.

V shed 0 bases and J shed 4 bases, with 9 bases lying between them. The CDR3 spans 14 residues. From germline, CDR1 is MGHRA and CDR2 YSYEKL. Researchers sorted participants into cohorts using their self-reported clinical history. This clone was counted a single time. Per the study methods: Scientists estimated how many nucleated cells there were by amplifying reference gene primers. Assay: immunoSEQ multiplex PCR; the TCRdb copy retains only in-frame clones and omits some. The V and J calls and clone size are taken from that table; D and trimming were inferred from the DNA. The data hold hundreds of thousands of clones, with approximately 90% observed a single time.

This TCR was sampled from a man aged 45 to 65 who had been exposed to COVID-19. The sequenced material came from PBMCs or T cells enriched from blood (not recorded which). This rearrangement joins TRBV4-1 to TRBJ1-2; a weak D match, TRBD1 (6 bases). The CDR3 bases are TGCGCCAGCAGCCAAGACAGGGGCTTCTATGGCTACACCTTC. Protein sequence: CASSQDRGFYGYTF.